This T cell receptor beta chain was sequenced for a study of T cells in Graves' hyperthyroidism and ophthalmopathy. Uncontrolled infection, other autoimmune disease, pregnancy or lactation disqualified patients from enrolment. Using RNA transcripts as the source, TCR beta CDR3 regions were amplified. The study used the HTBI primer set for a first-round RT-PCR of the TCR CDR3. Each CDR3 protein gets one entry after TCRdb re-called the multiplex PCR reads with MiXCR. The table includes approximately 700,000 distinct CDR3 sequences, about 16% detected once. This clonotype was seen more than once but under ten times. The V segment lost 6 bases and the J segment 6 bases; nucleotides outside the gene matches: 11. The CDR3 runs to 16 residues. In germline, CDR1 is LNHDA, CDR2 SQIVND (reference sequence).

This sequence joins TRBV19 and TRBJ2-1; 10 bases match TRBD2. This TCR came from a man younger than 35 with Graves' hyperthyroidism. What was sequenced was blood. The CDR3 region is CASSPTERGGGNEQFF. DNA of the CDR3: TGTGCCAGTAGCCCCACTGAGCGGGGGGGGGGCAATGAGCAGTTCTTC. The variable domain in full, with the rest retrieved from reference TRBV19 and TRBJ2-1, is DGGITQSPKYLFRKEGQNVTLSCEQNLNHDAMYWYRQDPGQGLRLIYYSQIVNDFQKGDIAEGYSVSREKKESFPLTVTSAQKNPTAFYLCASSPTERGGGNEQFFGPGTRLTVL.